The 21 T cell receptor beta chains in this list originate from one sample, sequenced in a study of blood T cell repertoires in COVID-19. Profiled with immunoSEQ multiplex PCR; TCRdb holds only in-frame clones, not every one. The data hold a few hundred thousand clones, with roughly 89% observed a single time. Input material: PBMCs or T cells enriched from blood (not recorded which). Every receptor here comes from a woman aged 18-29 years who had recovered from COVID-19.

The chain links TRBV6-1 to TRBJ2-5; TRBD1 might be the D (6 bases). Trimming left V 0 bases short and J 5 bases short, with 34 bases between. The length of the CDR3 is 22 residues. Germline V gene data show CDR1 as MNHNS and CDR2 as SASEGT. The CDR3 loop reads CASSEALLILPTVQGHLETQYF. CDR3 nucleotide sequence: TGTGCCAGCAGTGAAGCCCTTTTAATTTTGCCCACCGTGCAGGGGCATTTGGAGACCCAGTACTTC.

V and J are TRBV6-4 and TRBJ1-2; no firm D call. V lost 7 bases and J lost 8, with 14 bases in between. The CDR3 loop spans 12 amino acids. In germline, CDR1 is MRHNA, CDR2 SNTAGT. The DNA of the CDR3 is TGTGCCAGCACGCAGACCCGGAGGGGCTACACCTTC. This gives the protein CASTQTRRGYTF.

This clone was seen a few times. The chain is built from TRBV7-9 and TRBJ2-7, with 7 bases lining up with TRBD2. Germline V gene sequence: CDR1 SEHNR, CDR2 FQNEAQ (reference sequence). This CDR3 has 15 residues. The V segment lost 0 bases and the J segment 3 bases; nucleotides outside the gene matches: 5. The CDR3 nucleotides read TGTGCCAGCAGCTTAGCGCTGGGGGGGGTCTACGAGCAGTACTTC. Translating it yields CASSLALGGVYEQYF.

The V call is TRBV6-5, the J call TRBJ2-1, with 12 nucleotides matching TRBD2. Germline V gene data show CDR1 as MNHEY and CDR2 as SVGAGI. The CDR3 consists of 15 residues. V trimming: 6 bases; J trimming: 8 bases; junction bases outside the gene matches: 8. The CDR3 spells CASRIPGLAGHEQFF. CDR3 in DNA: TGTGCCAGCAGAATTCCGGGACTAGCGGGCCATGAGCAGTTCTTC.

This sequence joins TRBV9 and TRBJ2-1, with TRBD2 matching over 8 bases. The V gene's germline CDR1 is SGDLS and CDR2 YYNGEE. CDR3 size: 15 residues. V trimming: 3 bases; J trimming: 0 bases; junction bases outside the gene matches: 2. CDR3 sequence: CASSALAASYNEQFF. The CDR3 nucleotides are TGTGCCAGCAGCGCACTAGCGGCCTCCTACAATGAGCAGTTCTTC.

This sequence joins TRBV28 and TRBJ2-7; 8 nucleotides agree with TRBD1. V trimming: 8 bases; J trimming: 5 bases; junction bases outside the gene matches: 14. Germline V CDR1 and CDR2: MDHEN, SYDVKM. The CDR3 totals 15 residues. Here the CDR3 DNA reads TGTGCCAGCGGGTTAGCGTCGACAGGGGATGACGAGCAGTACTTC. Translated: CASGLASTGDDEQYF.

The rearrangement joins TRBV6-1 to TRBJ2-1; TRBD2 aligns across 12 bases. This CDR3 contains 17 residues. Germline V gene lookup returns CDR1 MNHNS and CDR2 SASEGT. Trimming at V came to 6 bases and at J to 6 bases, leaving 12 bases not matched to a gene. CDR3 sequence: CASRELAGGLRVNEQFF. The CDR3 bases are TGTGCCAGCAGGGAACTAGCGGGAGGTCTTAGGGTCAATGAGCAGTTCTTC.

The genes are TRBV27 and TRBJ1-3; perhaps TRBD1 as D (6 bases). V lost 2 bases and J 5 bases, leaving 13 bases between the germline ends. Germline-derived CDR1 and CDR2 are MNHEY and SMNVEV (reference sequence). The CDR3 totals 15 residues. CDR3 in amino acids: CASSLGGPSRNTIYF. The CDR3 DNA reads TGTGCCAGCAGTTTAGGGGGCCCTTCTCGAAACACCATATATTTT.

This clone has a handful of counts. The J gene is TRBJ2-3, the V gene TRBV14; TRBD2 matches at 8 bases. The CDR3 spans 13 residues. The germline CDR1 and CDR2 sequences are SGHDN and FVKESK. Trimming cost V 3 bases and J 13 bases; bases outside gene matches: 9. In DNA, the CDR3 is TGTGCCAGCAGCCAGATGCCGGGACTAGGGAAGTATTTT. This sequence encodes CASSQMPGLGKYF.

This clone turned up a few times. The chain has TRBV3-1 (or the pseudogene TRBV3-2) and TRBJ1-5; 8 nucleotides align to TRBD1. CDR3 length: 14 residues. Germline values: CDR1 LGHDT, CDR2 YNNKEL (reference sequence). After removal of 4 bases from V and 5 bases from J, the junction contained 4 bases not matched to a gene. CDR3 loop: CASSPSGGDQPQHF. DNA for the CDR3: TGTGCCAGCAGCCCGTCAGGGGGCGATCAGCCCCAGCATTTT.

The rearrangement joins TRBV28 to TRBJ2-7; the match to TRBD2 covers 9 bases. Germline V gene lookup returns CDR1 MDHEN and CDR2 SYDVKM. V lost 5 bases, J lost 9 bases, and 17 bases stayed unmatched. This CDR3 contains 16 residues. The CDR3 reads CASSPRGLAVYHGQYF. CDR3 nucleotide sequence: TGTGCCAGCAGTCCCCGGGGACTAGCTGTTTACCACGGGCAGTACTTC. The full variable domain, its missing parts supplied by reference TRBV28 and TRBJ2-7, is DVKVTQSSRYLVKRTGEKVFLECVQDMDHENMFWYRQDPGLGLRLIYFSYDVKMKEKGDIPEGYSVSREKKERFSLILESASTNQTSMYLCASSPRGLAVYHGQYFGPGTRLTVT.

The gene calls are TRBV6-4 and TRBJ1-3; D may be TRBD1 (6 bases). The V end was cut by 7 bases, the J end by 0 bases, with 16 bases between. The CDR3 has 16 amino acids. The germline CDR1 and CDR2 sequences are MRHNA and SNTAGT. The CDR3 loop reads CASILSAGVSGNTIYF. The DNA of the CDR3 is TGTGCCAGCATCCTATCGGCAGGGGTCTCTGGAAACACCATATATTTT.

J is TRBJ1-5 and V is TRBV28; D is unresolved. The CDR3 covers 13 residues. V gave up 8 bases and J gave up 1 base, with 9 bases separating them. CDR1 is MDHEN and CDR2 is SYDVKM in the germline V gene. The DNA for the CDR3 is TGTGCCAGCGAAGGGAGCAGCAATCAGCCCCAGCATTTT. This encodes CASEGSSNQPQHF.

A note on this clone: Other DNA sequences in the sample encode the same CDR3. CDR3 nucleotide sequence: TGTGCCAGCTCACCTGGACAGGGGACAGATACGCAGTATTTT. The encoded protein is CASSPGQGTDTQYF. The J gene is TRBJ2-3, the V gene TRBV18; 9 bases line up with TRBD1. The CDR3 runs 14 residues. Per the germline V gene, CDR1 is KGHSH and CDR2 is LQKENI. After removal of 3 bases from V and 3 bases from J, the junction contained 1 base not matched to a gene.

The chain employs TRBV28 and TRBJ1-2; TRBD1 might be the D (6 bases). The CDR3 sequence is 13 residues long. Germline assignment: CDR1 MDHEN and CDR2 SYDVKM. Trimming removed 6 bases at V and 4 bases at J, with 12 bases between. The CDR3 DNA follows: TGTGCCAGCAGCCGAGGACAGACCTATGGCTACACCTTC. It encodes CASSRGQTYGYTF.

V usage is TRBV27 and J usage is TRBJ2-3; a possible D gene is TRBD2 (5 bases). Germline CDR1 and CDR2: MNHEY and SMNVEV (reference sequence). The CDR3 is 14 residues long. V was cut by 9 bases and J by 5 bases, with 18 bases left in between. This CDR3 reads CARDGLGSVDTQYF. The CDR3 coding sequence is TGTGCCAGGGACGGGTTAGGTAGCGTAGATACGCAGTATTTT.

The chain links TRBV5-6 to TRBJ1-2, with D unresolved. With 4 bases removed from V and 7 bases from J, the gap between germline ends came to 20 bases. This CDR3 region has 15 residues. Germline CDR1 SGHDT, CDR2 YYEEEE. The CDR3 reads CASSPPGSVGSGYTF. The CDR3 DNA is TGTGCCAGCAGCCCCCCCGGTAGTGTTGGGAGTGGCTACACCTTC. The entire variable domain, with the rest obtained from reference TRBV5-6 and TRBJ1-2, is as follows: DAGVTQSPTHLIKTRGQQVTLRCSPKSGHDTVSWYQQALGQGPQFIFQYYEEEERQRGNFPDRFSGHQFPNYSSELNVNALLLGDSALYLCASSPPGSVGSGYTFGSGTRLTVV.

The chain uses TRBV30 and TRBJ1-2, with 8 bases lining up with TRBD1. Germline V gene sequence: CDR1 GTSNPN, CDR2 SVGIG (reference sequence). Unmatched junction bases numbered 13, after V lost 1 base and J lost 6 bases. The CDR3 length is 16 residues. The CDR3 DNA reads TGTGCCTGGAGTGCATCCGGGACAGGAAAATGGGATGGCTACACCTTC. It translates to CAWSASGTGKWDGYTF.

The CDR3 bases are TGCGCCAGCAGCCCAACTGTTGAGCTGAGGGACTACACCTTC. Encoded protein: CASSPTVELRDYTF. This chain connects TRBV5-1 to TRBJ1-2; D gene ambiguous. The ends were cut back, 4 bases at V and 10 bases at J, with 20 bases in the middle. CDR3 size: 14 residues. Germline V CDR1 and CDR2: SGHRS, YFSETQ.

The chain couples TRBV7-2 to TRBJ2-7; 8 bases are shared with TRBD2. The junction had 4 bases not matched to a gene; V was cut back by 6 bases and J by 3 bases. CDR1 is SGHTA, CDR2 FQGNSA, per germline. The CDR3 consists of 13 residues. CDR3 amino acids: CASRVAGIYEQYF. In nucleotides, the CDR3 is TGTGCCAGCAGGGTAGCGGGGATCTACGAGCAGTACTTC.

V gene TRBV27 combines with J gene TRBJ1-1, with no clear D. This CDR3 contains 13 residues. V lost 6 bases and J lost 4, with 12 bases in between. CDR1 and CDR2 (germline): MNHEY, SMNVEV (reference sequence). CDR3 region: CASSHGRGTEAFF. The CDR3 nucleotides are TGTGCCAGCAGCCACGGACGGGGCACTGAAGCTTTCTTT.